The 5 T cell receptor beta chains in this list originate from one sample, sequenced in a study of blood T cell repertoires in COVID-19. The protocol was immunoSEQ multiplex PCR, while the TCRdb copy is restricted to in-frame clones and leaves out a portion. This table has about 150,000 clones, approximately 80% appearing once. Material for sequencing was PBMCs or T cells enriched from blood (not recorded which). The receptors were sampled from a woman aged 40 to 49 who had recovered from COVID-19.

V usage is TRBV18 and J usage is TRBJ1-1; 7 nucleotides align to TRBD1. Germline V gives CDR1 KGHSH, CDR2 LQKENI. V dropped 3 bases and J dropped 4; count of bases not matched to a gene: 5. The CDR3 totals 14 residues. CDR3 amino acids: CASSPPGGGTEAFF. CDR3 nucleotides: TGTGCCAGCTCACCCCCAGGGGGAGGCACTGAAGCTTTCTTT.

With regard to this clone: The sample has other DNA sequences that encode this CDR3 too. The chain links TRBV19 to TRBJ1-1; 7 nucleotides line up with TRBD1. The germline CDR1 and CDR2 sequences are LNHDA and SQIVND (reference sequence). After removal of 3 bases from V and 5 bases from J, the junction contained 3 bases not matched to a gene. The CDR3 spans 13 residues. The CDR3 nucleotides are TGTGCCAGTAGTATCCAGGGGGGAACTGAAGCTTTCTTT. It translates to CASSIQGGTEAFF.

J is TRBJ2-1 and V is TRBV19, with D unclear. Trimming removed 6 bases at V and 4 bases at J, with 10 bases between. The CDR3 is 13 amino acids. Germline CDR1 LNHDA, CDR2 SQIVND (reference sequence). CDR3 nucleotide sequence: TGTGCCAGTAGCACAGCAGGTTACAATGAGCAGTTCTTC. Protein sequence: CASSTAGYNEQFF. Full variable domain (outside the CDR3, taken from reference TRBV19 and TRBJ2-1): DGGITQSPKYLFRKEGQNVTLSCEQNLNHDAMYWYRQDPGQGLRLIYYSQIVNDFQKGDIAEGYSVSREKKESFPLTVTSAQKNPTAFYLCASSTAGYNEQFFGPGTRLTVL.

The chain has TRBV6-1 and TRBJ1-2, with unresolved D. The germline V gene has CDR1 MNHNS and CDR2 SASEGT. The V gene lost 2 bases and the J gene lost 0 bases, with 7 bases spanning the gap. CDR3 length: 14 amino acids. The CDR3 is CASSESGANYGYTF. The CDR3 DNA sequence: TGTGCCAGCAGTGAAAGTGGAGCTAACTATGGCTACACCTTC.

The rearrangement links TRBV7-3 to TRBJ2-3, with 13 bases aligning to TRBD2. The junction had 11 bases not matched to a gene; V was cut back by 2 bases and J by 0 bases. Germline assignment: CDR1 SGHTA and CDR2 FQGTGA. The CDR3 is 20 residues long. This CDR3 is CASSLRRGLAGVGSTDTQYF. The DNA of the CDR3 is TGTGCCAGCAGCTTACGACGAGGACTAGCGGGAGTGGGGAGCACAGATACGCAGTATTTT.